The 21 T cell receptor beta chains given below trace back to one sample, sequenced in a study of OX40 agonist ivuxolimab in advanced cancers. The method was immunoSEQ multiplex PCR; TCRdb's version includes in-frame clones alone and lacks a portion of them. This sample has around 68,000 clones, with 80% to 90% found just once. The specimen was CD4+ or CD8+ T cells sorted from blood, collected in a trial of the OX40 agonist ivuxolimab. These receptors were collected from an adult with an advanced solid tumor such as melanoma, head and neck, liver or kidney cancer.

The chain couples TRBV6-5 to TRBJ2-7; TRBD1 matches 10 bases. The CDR3 runs 14 residues. Germline trimming cut 7 bases from V and 2 bases from J; bases unmatched to any gene: 5. The germline gives CDR1 MNHEY, CDR2 SVGAGI. The CDR3: CASITGTGAYEQYF. The CDR3, as DNA: TGTGCCAGCATTACCGGGACAGGGGCCTACGAGCAGTACTTC.

The chain joins TRBV6-5 to TRBJ1-5; D gene ambiguous. The CDR3 is 14 residues long. CDR1 and CDR2 (germline): MNHEY, SVGAGI. V lost 4 bases, J lost 1 base, and 8 bases lay in between. The CDR3 loop is CASSLGNSNQPQHF. For the CDR3, the DNA is TGTGCCAGCAGTTTGGGAAACAGCAATCAGCCCCAGCATTTT.

Judged by abundance, this clone is medium-sized. The chain has TRBV19 and TRBJ1-5, with TRBD1 matching over 8 bases. V lost 4 bases to trimming and J lost 3 bases; unmatched junction nucleotides: 2. Germline lookup yields CDR1 LNHDA and CDR2 SQIVND (reference sequence). This CDR3 contains 14 residues. The CDR3 DNA reads TGTGCCAGTAGTACGGGACAGGCCAATCAGCCCCAGCATTTT. Its translation is CASSTGQANQPQHF.

The chain employs TRBV6-1 and TRBJ1-5; D is possibly TRBD1 (5 bases). V was cut by 4 bases and J by 9 bases, with 16 bases left in between. This CDR3 has 14 residues. CDR1 is MNHNS, CDR2 SASEGT, per germline. The CDR3, as DNA: TGTGCCAGCAGTGGCGGGACCCAGTCCCGGCCCCAGCATTTT. Protein product: CASSGGTQSRPQHF.

This chain connects TRBV6-1 to TRBJ2-1; tentative D call: TRBD1 (5 bases). This CDR3 comprises 15 residues. The germline V and J ends were trimmed by 6 bases and 2 bases, with 14 bases remaining between them. Germline V gene data show CDR1 as MNHNS and CDR2 as SASEGT. The CDR3 DNA sequence: TGTGCCAGCAGCCTCCTAGGGGTCACCTACAATGAGCAGTTCTTC. Translation: CASSLLGVTYNEQFF.

The chain is built from TRBV6-6 and TRBJ1-4; maybe TRBD1 (5 bases). The CDR3 extends over 13 amino acids. The V end lost 2 bases, the J end lost 6 bases, and 7 bases lay between the germline ends. CDR1 and CDR2 from the germline V gene are MNHNY and SVGAGI (reference sequence). CDR3 DNA sequence: TGTGCCAGCAGTTACAAGGGGTATGAAAAACTGTTTTTT. This sequence encodes CASSYKGYEKLFF.

The genes are TRBV9 and TRBJ2-5, with 13 bases matching TRBD2. CDR1 SGDLS and CDR2 YYNGEE come from the germline V gene. This CDR3 has 19 residues. J gave up 0 bases and V 4 bases, and 12 bases lay outside the gene matches. The CDR3 region is CASSPDAGTSGVYQETQYF. The DNA for the CDR3 is TGTGCCAGCAGCCCAGACGCGGGGACTAGCGGGGTGTACCAAGAGACCCAGTACTTC. The variable domain in full, with the rest retrieved from reference TRBV9 and TRBJ2-5, is DSGVTQTPKHLITATGQRVTLRCSPRSGDLSVYWYQQSLDQGLQFLIQYYNGEERAKGNILERFSAQQFPDLHSELNLSSLELGDSALYFCASSPDAGTSGVYQETQYFGPGTRLLVL.

V is TRBV11-1 and J is TRBJ1-4; a weak D match, TRBD1 (5 bases). V lost 5 bases and J 6 bases, leaving 13 bases between the germline ends. This CDR3 is 14 amino acids long. Germline assignment: CDR1 SGHAT and CDR2 FQDESV (reference sequence). CDR3 nucleotide sequence: TGTGCCAGCAGCCACCAGGGACGGGATGAAAAACTGTTTTTT. Amino acid sequence: CASSHQGRDEKLFF.

The chain has TRBV6-6 and TRBJ1-1, with 7 positions matching TRBD1. The V gene end was trimmed by 7 bases and the J gene end by 0 bases; junction bases not matched to a gene: 5. Germline V CDR1 and CDR2: MNHNY, SVGAGI (reference sequence). The CDR3 is 14 residues long. The CDR3 sequence is CASIKQGLNTEAFF. The DNA of the CDR3 is TGTGCCAGCATTAAACAGGGGCTGAACACTGAAGCTTTCTTT.

The gene calls are TRBV27 and TRBJ1-5; D is unresolved. Germline CDR1 is MNHEY and CDR2 is SMNVEV (reference sequence). The ends were cut back, 3 bases at V and 3 bases at J, with 9 bases in the middle. The CDR3 spans 14 residues. As DNA, the CDR3 is TGTGCCAGCAGTTTCGACGGGTCCAATCAGCCCCAGCATTTT. Encoded protein: CASSFDGSNQPQHF.

This clone was seen only a few times. The genes are TRBV18 and TRBJ1-2, with D uncertain. The germline CDR1 and CDR2 sequences are KGHSH and LQKENI. Trimming took off 2 bases at V and 3 bases at J, with 7 bases between the two ends. The CDR3 spans 13 residues. CDR3 nucleotide sequence: TGTGCCAGCTCACCAGCAGGCCACTATGGCTACACCTTC. This codes for CASSPAGHYGYTF.

The chain employs TRBV7-6 and TRBJ2-1; D gene ambiguous. Trimming took 7 bases from V and 2 from J, leaving 18 bases between them. The germline V gene has CDR1 SGHVS and CDR2 FNYEAQ. This CDR3 is built from 16 residues. In DNA form, the CDR3 reads TGTGCCAGCACCGAAGGGTCCGCCTATCCCTACAATGAGCAGTTCTTC. Amino acids: CASTEGSAYPYNEQFF.

This clone showed up just once. The V gene is TRBV2, the J gene TRBJ1-4, with D tentatively TRBD1 (5 bases). The CDR3 sequence is 15 residues long. V was trimmed by 0 bases and J by 5 bases, leaving 10 bases between them. Germline CDR1 reads SNHLY; CDR2 reads FYNNEI. CDR3 protein: CASSEAGQPNEKLFF. The CDR3 DNA reads TGTGCCAGCAGTGAAGCGGGGCAGCCGAATGAAAAACTGTTTTTT.

The gene calls are TRBV5-1 and TRBJ2-7, with D possibly being TRBD1 or TRBD2 (6 bases each). CDR1 SGHRS and CDR2 YFSETQ come from the germline V gene. V lost 6 bases to trimming and J lost 1 base, with 20 bases between them. The CDR3 contains 16 residues. The DNA of the CDR3 is TGCGCCAGCACCCGGGGGACTCAGGGGATGTCCTACGAGCAGTACTTC. Its protein product is CASTRGTQGMSYEQYF.

This clone has more than one count but fewer than ten. The chain uses TRBV18 and TRBJ1-2; 12 nucleotides match TRBD1. Germline CDR1 reads KGHSH; CDR2 reads LQKENI. The CDR3 totals 15 residues. Losses at the gene ends were 2 bases for V and 8 bases for J; bases not matched to a gene: 6. CDR3 coding DNA: TGTGCCAGCTCACCAGGGGACAGGGGGCATGGAGGCTACACCTTC. Protein sequence: CASSPGDRGHGGYTF.

The genes are TRBV11-2 and TRBJ1-1, with D perhaps matching TRBD1 (5 bases). The V end lost 2 bases, the J end lost 5 bases, and 12 bases lay between the germline ends. Per germline, CDR1 SGHAT and CDR2 FQNNGV. CDR3 length: 14 amino acids. The CDR3, as DNA: TGTGCCAGCAGCTTAAGGGGCCCGGGGACTGAAGCTTTCTTT. Translation: CASSLRGPGTEAFF. The variable domain in full, with the rest retrieved from reference TRBV11-2 and TRBJ1-1, is EAGVAQSPRYKIIEKRQSVAFWCNPISGHATLYWYQQILGQGPKLLIQFQNNGVVDDSQLPKDRFSAERLKGVDSTLKIQPAKLEDSAVYLCASSLRGPGTEAFFGQGTRLTVV.

Here the CDR3 DNA reads TGTGCCAGCAGCCCCCGTTTCGGACAGGGATACACCGGGGAGCTGTTTTTT. Amino acid sequence: CASSPRFGQGYTGELFF. The chain employs TRBV11-2 and TRBJ2-2; 8 nucleotides agree with TRBD1. The CDR3 contains 17 residues. V was pared by 5 bases and J by 3 bases, with 11 bases of the junction left unmatched. Germline lookup yields CDR1 SGHAT and CDR2 FQNNGV.

The J gene is TRBJ1-2, the V gene TRBV5-6; D gene uncertain. Germline lookup yields CDR1 SGHDT and CDR2 YYEEEE. V was pared by 0 bases and J by 4 bases, with 4 bases between. The CDR3 is made up of 12 amino acids. CDR3 nucleotide sequence: TGTGCCAGCAGCTTGGGATCCTATGGCTACACCTTC. Translation gives CASSLGSYGYTF.

The chain combines TRBV18 with TRBJ2-3, with D unclear. Trimming took 1 base from V and 0 from J, leaving 8 bases between them. Germline loops: CDR1 KGHSH, CDR2 LQKENI. This CDR3 has 15 amino acids. The CDR3 coding sequence is TGTGCCAGCTCACCACTCGGAACTAGCACAGATACGCAGTATTTT. Protein: CASSPLGTSTDTQYF.

The gene calls are TRBV19 and TRBJ1-5; D is possibly TRBD1 (6 bases). The CDR3 runs 15 residues. In germline, CDR1 is LNHDA, CDR2 SQIVND (reference sequence). Trimming shortened V by 6 bases and J by 1 base, and 13 bases separated the two germline ends. CDR3 loop: CASSGGRASNQPQHF. The CDR3 DNA sequence: TGTGCCAGTAGCGGGGGGCGCGCGAGCAATCAGCCCCAGCATTTT.

The chain is built from TRBV2 and TRBJ2-5; 10 bases fit TRBD2. V gave up 1 base and J gave up 4 bases; unmatched junction bases: 0. There are 14 residues in the CDR3. Germline V gene sequence: CDR1 SNHLY, CDR2 FYNNEI. The CDR3 coding sequence is TGTGCCAGCAGTGAAGGACTAGCGGGAGAGACCCAGTACTTC. This gives the protein CASSEGLAGETQYF.